One sample yielded the 31 T cell receptor beta chains listed below, sequenced in a study of cytomegalovirus exposure and HLA in healthy donors. The repertoire was sequenced with immunoSEQ multiplex PCR; TCRdb's copy has only in-frame clones and lacks some. The sample lists fewer than 120,000 clones, 89% occurring once. The source material was PBMCs. The receptors shown here come from a woman under 30 in good health and CMV-seronegative.

This clone was seen a single time. The rearrangement uses TRBV5-4 and TRBJ2-7, with 10 bases that match TRBD1. CDR3 length: 15 residues. Germline V gene lookup returns CDR1 SGHNT and CDR2 YYREEE (reference sequence). Trimming took 1 base from V and 6 from J; bases not matched to a gene: 7. The CDR3 region is CASSLRTGGFREQYF. The DNA of the CDR3 is TGTGCCAGCAGCTTGAGGACAGGGGGATTCCGCGAGCAGTACTTC.

This rearrangement joins TRBV6-1 to TRBJ2-3; the D gene is possibly TRBD1 (6 bases). Deletions cut 2 bases from V and 3 bases from J, with 12 bases between. Germline V gene data show CDR1 as MNHNS and CDR2 as SASEGT. CDR3 size: 15 residues. CDR3 sequence: CASSEIQGITDTQYF. The CDR3 nucleotides are TGTGCCAGCAGTGAAATACAGGGTATAACAGATACGCAGTATTTT.

This clone was counted a single time. This chain joins TRBV29-1 and TRBJ2-6; possibly TRBD1 for D (5 bases). CDR1 is SQVTM, CDR2 ANQGSEA, per germline. The CDR3 runs 17 residues. Trimming removed 4 bases at V and 2 bases at J, with 18 bases between. CDR3 sequence reads: CSVVIQGRETGANVLTF. As DNA, the CDR3 is TGCAGCGTTGTAATCCAGGGAAGGGAAACTGGGGCCAACGTCCTGACTTTC.

The V call is TRBV5-1, the J call TRBJ2-1, with TRBD2 identical over 10 bases. Germline CDR1 and CDR2: SGHRS and YFSETQ. The CDR3 has 16 amino acids. The junction had 6 bases not matched to a gene; V was cut back by 0 bases and J by 6 bases. In DNA, the CDR3 is TGCGCCAGCAGCTTGGATCTAGCGGGAGCGGTCAATGAGCAGTTCTTC. Translation: CASSLDLAGAVNEQFF.

The V gene is TRBV5-4, the J gene TRBJ2-3; 8 bases agree with TRBD2. The CDR3 is made up of 15 amino acids. Unmatched junction bases numbered 5, after V lost 1 base and J lost 4 bases. From germline, CDR1 is SGHNT and CDR2 YYREEE (reference sequence). CDR3 residues: CASSLLLAGPDTQYF. DNA of the CDR3: TGTGCCAGCAGCTTGTTGCTAGCGGGCCCAGATACGCAGTATTTT.

This clone was detected only a few times. The V call is TRBV6-5, the J call TRBJ2-3, with TRBD1 identical over 9 bases. The germline V gene encodes CDR1 MNHEY and CDR2 SVGAGI. J gave up 2 bases and V 6 bases, and 9 bases lay outside the gene matches. CDR3 size: 16 residues. DNA of the CDR3: TGTGCCAGCAGATACAGGGGGCAAAACCCCACAGATACGCAGTATTTT. Its translation is CASRYRGQNPTDTQYF.

V gene TRBV6-5 combines with J gene TRBJ1-2, with D unclear. Germline V gene lookup returns CDR1 MNHEY and CDR2 SVGAGI. This CDR3 has 15 residues. V lost 10 bases and J 0 bases, leaving 18 bases between the germline ends. The CDR3 sequence is CATRLYQVANYGYTF. In nucleotides, the CDR3 is TGTGCCACCCGGCTCTATCAGGTAGCTAACTATGGCTACACCTTC.

The V call is TRBV11-3, the J call TRBJ2-1; D remains unclear. This CDR3 has 14 residues. Germline V gene lookup returns CDR1 SGHNT and CDR2 YENEEA. V dropped 2 bases and J dropped 4 bases, with 9 bases sitting between them. CDR3 sequence reads: CASSLREAYNEQFF. The CDR3 DNA follows: TGTGCCAGCAGCTTAAGAGAAGCTTACAATGAGCAGTTCTTC.

This chain joins TRBV4-3 and TRBJ2-7, with TRBD2 identical over 7 bases. Germline trimming cut 0 bases from V and 6 bases from J; bases unmatched to any gene: 5. The V gene's germline CDR1 is LGHNA and CDR2 YSLEER. The CDR3 consists of 14 residues. The CDR3 sequence: CASSQDFQRGEQYF. The CDR3 bases are TGCGCCAGCAGCCAAGATTTTCAGCGGGGCGAGCAGTACTTC.

CDR3 nucleotide sequence: TGCAGCGTTGAAGTGGGGGGTACCAGAGAGACCCAGTACTTC. Its protein is CSVEVGGTRETQYF. The chain recombines TRBV29-1 with TRBJ2-5, with D possibly being TRBD2 (6 bases). Trimming shortened V by 1 base and J by 4 bases, and 13 bases separated the two germline ends. CDR1 and CDR2 from the germline V gene are SQVTM and ANQGSEA. The CDR3 has 14 amino acids.

The chain is built from TRBV5-1 and TRBJ1-5, with 9 bases identical to TRBD1. Germline CDR1 and CDR2: SGHRS and YFSETQ. Germline trimming cut 4 bases from V and 6 bases from J; bases unmatched to any gene: 11. CDR3 length equals 16 residues. The CDR3 coding sequence is TGCGCCAGCAGCCCGGGACAGGGTTCGTCGGGTCAGCCCCAGCATTTT. This sequence encodes CASSPGQGSSGQPQHF.

This clone was observed a few times. V usage is TRBV7-6 and J usage is TRBJ2-7; TRBD1 matches at 10 bases. The V and J ends lost 5 bases and 7 bases, in that order; junction bases with no gene match: 11. CDR3 length: 15 residues. In germline, CDR1 is SGHVS, CDR2 FNYEAQ. The CDR3 nucleotides read TGTGCCAGCAGCCCGCCGGGACAGGGGTCTAGGGAGCAGTACTTC. Its translation is CASSPPGQGSREQYF.

V and J are TRBV28 and TRBJ2-7; 8 bases agree with TRBD2. Trimming at V came to 6 bases and at J to 3 bases, leaving 16 bases not matched to a gene. Germline CDR1 MDHEN, CDR2 SYDVKM. The CDR3 runs to 17 residues. This chain's CDR3 is CASRRHGGEVRGYEQYF. CDR3 in DNA: TGTGCCAGCAGGCGGCACGGGGGGGAAGTGCGGGGCTACGAGCAGTACTTC.

This chain joins TRBV28 and TRBJ1-2; no definite D call. The germline gives CDR1 MDHEN, CDR2 SYDVKM. The CDR3 is made up of 16 amino acids. V dropped 6 bases and J dropped 3 bases, with 20 bases sitting between them. The CDR3 bases are TGTGCCAGCAGCCCCCCTCCTGGAGGGCATTACTATGGCTACACCTTC. Its translation is CASSPPPGGHYYGYTF.

This clone appeared once. The chain joins TRBV5-4 to TRBJ2-3, with a tentative D call TRBD2 (6 bases). Germline-derived CDR1 and CDR2 are SGHNT and YYREEE (reference sequence). V shed 4 bases and J shed 0 bases, with 21 bases lying between them. This CDR3 has 18 residues. The CDR3 is CASSAKLAGTLSTDTQYF. The CDR3 DNA sequence: TGTGCCAGCAGCGCCAAGTTGGCGGGAACCCTTAGCACAGATACGCAGTATTTT.

J is TRBJ2-2 and V is TRBV13, with 8 bases aligning to TRBD1. In germline, CDR1 is PRHDT, CDR2 FYEKMQ (reference sequence). Trimming cost V 4 bases and J 4 bases; bases outside gene matches: 8. The CDR3 has 16 amino acids. This CDR3 reads CASSSRTGIPTGELFF. In nucleotides, the CDR3 is TGTGCCAGCAGCTCACGGACAGGGATTCCCACCGGGGAGCTGTTTTTT.

This chain links TRBV5-1 with TRBJ1-2; TRBD1 aligns across 8 bases. V lost 3 bases and J lost 8; bases outside the gene matches: 9. The CDR3 sequence is 14 residues long. The germline V gene encodes CDR1 SGHRS and CDR2 YFSETQ. The CDR3 coding sequence is TGCGCCAGCAGCTGGGGGCAGGGGGCAGACGGCTACACCTTC. The encoded protein is CASSWGQGADGYTF.

The chain links TRBV7-9 to TRBJ2-3; perhaps TRBD2 as D (6 bases). This CDR3 spans 15 amino acids. Trimming cost V 3 bases and J 2 bases, with 12 bases left between them. Germline values: CDR1 SEHNR, CDR2 FQNEAQ (reference sequence). CDR3 sequence (DNA): TGTGCCAGCAGCTTCTGGGGCGGGGTCACAGATACGCAGTATTTT. Translated: CASSFWGGVTDTQYF.

V and J are TRBV27 and TRBJ1-2; TRBD1 matches at 9 bases. J lost 8 bases, V lost 5 bases, and 15 bases had no gene match. The CDR3 is made up of 16 amino acids. The germline gives CDR1 MNHEY, CDR2 SMNVEV (reference sequence). For the CDR3, the DNA is TGTGCCAGCAGTGGGTACAGGGGGCCCCGCTCGGGGGGCTACACCTTC. Translation: CASSGYRGPRSGGYTF.

V and J are TRBV2 and TRBJ2-3; D is unclear. The CDR3 is 15 amino acids. The V gene lost 1 base and the J gene lost 0 bases, with 8 bases spanning the gap. Per the germline V gene, CDR1 is SNHLY and CDR2 is FYNNEI. This chain's CDR3 is CASSEGRKSTDTQYF. Here the CDR3 DNA reads TGTGCCAGCAGTGAAGGGCGGAAAAGCACAGATACGCAGTATTTT.

This chain connects TRBV5-4 to TRBJ1-4; 9 positions agree with TRBD1. CDR1 is SGHNT and CDR2 is YYREEE in the germline V gene (reference sequence). J was trimmed by 6 bases and V by 4 bases; bases with no gene match: 7. CDR3 length: 15 amino acids. The CDR3: CASSHRGQGYEKLFF. As DNA, the CDR3 is TGTGCCAGCAGCCACCGGGGACAGGGATATGAAAAACTGTTTTTT. Looking up the rest from reference TRBV5-4 and TRBJ1-4 gives the full variable domain: ETGVTQSPTHLIKTRGQQVTLRCSSQSGHNTVSWYQQALGQGPQFIFQYYREEENGRGNFPPRFSGLQFPNYSSELNVNALELDDSALYLCASSHRGQGYEKLFFGSGTQLSVL.

V and J are TRBV19 and TRBJ1-5; 9 bases fit TRBD1. V gave up 6 bases and J gave up 3 bases; unmatched junction bases: 9. There are 16 residues in the CDR3. Germline loops: CDR1 LNHDA, CDR2 SQIVND (reference sequence). The CDR3 DNA reads as TGTGCCAGTAGGCAGTCGGACAGGGGCAACAATCAGCCCCAGCATTTT. Its translation: CASRQSDRGNNQPQHF.

The rearrangement uses TRBV6-1 and TRBJ2-7; 7 bases fit TRBD1. The CDR3 is 14 amino acids. In germline, CDR1 is MNHNS, CDR2 SASEGT. Losses at the gene ends were 3 bases for V and 2 bases for J; bases not matched to a gene: 4. As DNA, the CDR3 is TGTGCCAGCAGTGACGTGGGACAGCCCTACGAGCAGTACTTC. Its translation: CASSDVGQPYEQYF.

The rearrangement links TRBV7-9 to TRBJ2-7, with 11 bases fitting TRBD2. The CDR3 extends over 17 amino acids. V lost 0 bases and J lost 2; bases outside the gene matches: 6. From germline, CDR1 is SEHNR and CDR2 FQNEAQ (reference sequence). In nucleotides, the CDR3 is TGTGCCAGCAGCTTAGCCCCAGGGACTAGCGGTACCTACGAGCAGTACTTC. Its protein is CASSLAPGTSGTYEQYF.

The J gene is TRBJ2-5, the V gene TRBV27, with 8 positions matching TRBD2. V lost 6 bases to trimming and J lost 5 bases; unmatched junction nucleotides: 8. Germline CDR1 is MNHEY and CDR2 is SMNVEV (reference sequence). The CDR3 runs 14 residues. The CDR3 DNA reads as TGTGCCAGCAGAGTCGGGAGGGCCTCGGAGACCCAGTACTTC. Translation: CASRVGRASETQYF.

The V and J genes are TRBV25-1 and TRBJ2-5; D is perhaps TRBD1 (6 bases). This CDR3 contains 15 residues. CDR1 is MGHDK and CDR2 is SYGVNS in the germline V gene. The V end was cut by 6 bases, the J end by 3 bases, with 17 bases between. CDR3 sequence: CASRTTGTPEETQYF. The CDR3 coding sequence is TGTGCCAGCAGAACCACCGGGACACCCGAAGAGACCCAGTACTTC.

The J gene is TRBJ2-7, the V gene TRBV28; perhaps TRBD1 as D (5 bases). The germline CDR1 and CDR2 sequences are MDHEN and SYDVKM. The ends were cut back, 2 bases at V and 2 bases at J, with 7 bases in the middle. The CDR3 sequence is 13 residues long. CDR3 in amino acids: CASSLDRTYEQYF. The CDR3 DNA follows: TGTGCCAGCAGTTTAGACAGAACCTACGAGCAGTACTTC.

The chain uses TRBV28 and TRBJ2-1; TRBD2 matches at 8 bases. This CDR3 has 13 amino acids. The germline CDR1 and CDR2 sequences are MDHEN and SYDVKM. The CDR3 region has the DNA TGTGTCAAGGGTAGCGGGATCTACAATGAGCAGTTCTTC. Translation gives CVKGSGIYNEQFF.

The CDR3 reads CASSHPGALNYGYTF. CDR3 nucleotide sequence: TGCGCCAGCAGCCACCCGGGAGCACTAAACTATGGCTACACCTTC. The chain couples TRBV4-1 to TRBJ1-2; D not resolved. From germline, CDR1 is MGHRA and CDR2 YSYEKL. This CDR3 has 15 amino acids. Trimming took off 3 bases at V and 2 bases at J, with 13 bases between the two ends.

The chain combines TRBV4-3 with TRBJ1-1; D is unclear. The CDR3 has 14 residues. Trimming pared 0 bases from V and 4 bases from J, leaving 9 bases between. Germline lookup yields CDR1 LGHNA and CDR2 YSLEER. The CDR3 spells CASSQDRWSTEAFF. DNA for the CDR3: TGCGCCAGCAGCCAAGATCGGTGGAGCACTGAAGCTTTCTTT.

V usage is TRBV28 and J usage is TRBJ2-1; tentatively, D is TRBD1 (6 bases). Germline CDR1 reads MDHEN; CDR2 reads SYDVKM. V lost 5 bases and J lost 10, with 15 bases in between. This CDR3 spans 13 amino acids. In nucleotides, the CDR3 is TGTGCCAGCAGTACCCAGACAGGCCTAGAGCAGTTCTTC. Amino acids: CASSTQTGLEQFF.